Shown below are 5 T cell receptor beta chains from a single sample sequenced in a study of tumor and adjacent non-tumor tissue in lung cancer. Three rounds of nested PCR, following a modified ARM-PCR protocol, produced the TCRbeta library. TCRdb ran MiXCR on the multiplex PCR reads and lists one entry per CDR3 protein. Here the sample spans fewer than 130,000 distinct CDR3 sequences, about 87% being singletons. The template was RNA from unsorted bulk tissue. The sample was lung tumor tissue. These receptors were taken from a man between 70 and 80 years old with non-small cell lung cancer.

Of note for this clonotype: One end of the junction varies from germline; a read error may be responsible. This chain connects TRBV4-2 to TRBJ2-2; 9 nucleotides match TRBD1. The germline CDR1 and CDR2 sequences are LGHNA and YNFKEQ. This CDR3 region has 18 residues. Here the CDR3 DNA reads TGTGGCAGCAGCCAAAAAAACTTACACAGGGGGCGCTGCGGGGAGCTGTTTTTT. It encodes CGSSQKNLHRGRCGELFF.

This clonotype was seen only once. The junction shows a germline mismatch at one end, possibly a read error. The CDR3 coding sequence is TGCAGTGCTCCCCGGGCTATCGGGGGCCTCACAGATATGCAGTATTTT. Its translation: CSAPRAIGGLTDMQYF. The chain joins TRBV20-1 to TRBJ2-3, with D perhaps matching TRBD1 or TRBD2 (6 bases each). Per germline, CDR1 DFQATT and CDR2 SNEGSKA (reference sequence). This CDR3 region has 16 residues.

The sample holds many counts of this clonotype. The V and J genes are TRBV30 and TRBJ1-4; tentative D call: TRBD1 (5 bases). Between the trimmed V and J ends, which lost 0 bases and 14 bases, there was a span of 19 bases. CDR1 GTSNPN and CDR2 SVGIG come from the germline V gene (reference sequence). The CDR3 length is 14 residues. Here the CDR3 DNA reads TGTGCCTGGAGTGTACTAGGGCAGGGAGGTCACCTGTTTTTT. It encodes CAWSVLGQGGHLFF.

A word on this clonotype: The junction departs from the called germline gene at one end, perhaps through a read error. This rearrangement joins TRBV29-1 to TRBJ1-2; 8 nucleotides align to TRBD1. The CDR3 is made up of 14 amino acids. CDR1 is SQVTM and CDR2 is ANQGSEA in the germline V gene. DNA of the CDR3: TGCAGCGTTAAAGATACTGGACAGGGAAGTGGCTACACCTTC. Amino acid sequence: CSVKDTGQGSGYTF.

The DNA of the CDR3 is TGTGTCAGTGGACTAGCGAGGTACAATGAGCAGTTCTTC. Protein: CVSGLARYNEQFF. The chain has TRBV6-2 or TRBV6-3 and TRBJ2-1; 9 bases are shared with TRBD2. Germline loops: CDR1 MNHEY, CDR2 SVGEGT. This CDR3 spans 13 amino acids.